This T cell receptor (beta chain) is drawn from a study of regulatory T cells in long-lasting Graves disease. This clonotype was observed many times. Indicated time point: newly diagnosed GD, antithyroid drugs for less than 3 months. RNA isolated from PBMCs was used to make the TCR library. Library construction for TCR beta used iRepertoire HTBI primers and Arm-PCR of CDR3 regions. TCRdb re-derived calls from the multiplex PCR reads in MiXCR, one entry per CDR3 protein. The sample shows more than 450,000 distinct CDR3 sequences, 15% to 20% of them seen only once. These data are also associated with another study on T cells in Graves' hyperthyroidism and ophthalmopathy. That report adds: In patients aged 18 to 65, hyperthyroidism was newly diagnosed, with duration under 2 months. By a 13 V-J model, ophthalmopathy was set apart from stable hyperthyroidism.

The specimen comprised peripheral blood mononuclear cells (PBMCs), sampled at new diagnosis, from a patient treated with antithyroid drugs. The clonotype originates from a man aged 35 to 55 with Graves disease.

The CDR3: CASSQVIAGDTGELFF. CDR3 bases: TGTGCCAGCAGCCAAGTGATAGCGGGAGACACCGGGGAGCTGTTTTTT. This sequence joins TRBV3-1 and TRBJ2-2; the match to TRBD2 covers 9 bases. The CDR3 spans 16 residues. Trimming cost V 1 base and J 3 bases; bases outside gene matches: 3. Germline V lookup: CDR1 LGHDT, CDR2 YNNKEL (reference sequence).